The next 23 T cell receptor beta chains were all read from a single sample in a study of graft-versus-host responses after intestinal transplantation. Data came from immunoSEQ multiplex PCR; TCRdb stores just in-frame clones and leaves some out. The sample contains some 77,000 clones, around 92% of which appear only once. This specimen was PBMCs, taken 98 days after intestinal transplantation. The receptors were sampled from a human patient who received an intestinal transplant, so some T cells may come from the graft donor.

V usage is TRBV7-6 and J usage is TRBJ1-6; D remains unclear. This CDR3 contains 15 residues. The germline CDR1 and CDR2 sequences are SGHVS and FNYEAQ. Trimming left V 5 bases short and J 9 bases short, with 17 bases between. CDR3 DNA sequence: TGTGCCAGCAGCCCCCGGGGAGGGAACGGTTCACCCCTCCACTTT. Protein sequence: CASSPRGGNGSPLHF.

The J gene is TRBJ2-1, the V gene TRBV18, with TRBD1 as a possible D gene (6 bases). Germline assignment: CDR1 KGHSH and CDR2 LQKENI. This CDR3 comprises 13 residues. Trimming shortened V by 4 bases and J by 4 bases, and 8 bases separated the two germline ends. CDR3: CASSLTGYNEQFF. The CDR3 DNA sequence: TGTGCCAGCTCACTGACAGGATACAATGAGCAGTTCTTC.

The chain couples TRBV2 to TRBJ2-1, with TRBD2 identical over 9 bases. The CDR3 spans 14 residues. Germline CDR1 reads SNHLY; CDR2 reads FYNNEI. V shed 4 bases and J 5 bases; nucleotides not matched to a gene: 3. CDR3 sequence: CASSAGTSNNEQFF. CDR3 in DNA: TGTGCCAGCAGTGCCGGGACTAGCAACAATGAGCAGTTCTTC. Variable domain in full (rest from reference TRBV2 and TRBJ2-1): EPEVTQTPSHQVTQMGQEVILRCVPISNHLYFYWYRQILGQKVEFLVSFYNNEISEKSEIFDDQFSVERPDGSNFTLKIRSTKLEDSAMYFCASSAGTSNNEQFFGPGTRLTVL.

The chain recombines TRBV28 with TRBJ2-6, with a possible D match to TRBD1 (5 bases). Germline CDR1 MDHEN, CDR2 SYDVKM. This CDR3 has 15 residues. Trimming removed 5 bases from V and 2 bases from J, with 10 bases in between. CDR3 protein: CASSPTGPGANVLTF. The CDR3 coding sequence is TGTGCCAGCAGTCCTACAGGCCCTGGGGCCAACGTCCTGACTTTC. The full variable domain, its missing parts supplied by reference TRBV28 and TRBJ2-6, is DVKVTQSSRYLVKRTGEKVFLECVQDMDHENMFWYRQDPGLGLRLIYFSYDVKMKEKGDIPEGYSVSREKKERFSLILESASTNQTSMYLCASSPTGPGANVLTFGAGSRLTVL.

This chain connects TRBV10-3 to TRBJ1-2, with D maybe TRBD1 (5 bases). V lost 1 base to trimming and J lost 6 bases, with 12 bases between them. Germline V gene sequence: CDR1 ENHRY, CDR2 SYGVKD. The CDR3 is made up of 14 amino acids. The CDR3 loop is CAISELQGRDGYTF. The CDR3 nucleotides are TGTGCCATCAGTGAGTTGCAGGGTCGGGATGGCTACACCTTC.

The CDR3 coding sequence is TGTGCCAGCAGTGCTTCGACCCGGACAGGGGGAAACACTGAAGCTTTCTTT. It is translated as CASSASTRTGGNTEAFF. V gene TRBV2 combines with J gene TRBJ1-1; 10 bases match TRBD1. The junction had 10 bases not matched to a gene; V was cut back by 4 bases and J by 2 bases. The CDR3 spans 17 residues. The germline gives CDR1 SNHLY, CDR2 FYNNEI.

The chain employs TRBV4-1 and TRBJ1-3; 11 nucleotides align to TRBD1. This CDR3 spans 20 amino acids. Germline lookup yields CDR1 MGHRA and CDR2 YSYEKL. V lost 4 bases to trimming and J lost 2 bases; unmatched junction nucleotides: 16. This chain's CDR3 is CASSLRIGTGGSVAGNTIYF. The CDR3 nucleotides read TGCGCCAGCAGCCTCCGAATAGGGACAGGGGGTTCAGTAGCTGGAAACACCATATATTTT.

The chain has TRBV6-5 and TRBJ2-1; D may match TRBD1 or TRBD2 (5 bases each). Trimming left V 1 base short and J 1 base short, with 8 bases between. The CDR3 sequence is 15 residues long. Germline-derived CDR1 and CDR2 are MNHEY and SVGAGI. The CDR3 coding sequence is TGTGCCAGCAGTTACTTGGGGGAGTCCTACAATGAGCAGTTCTTC. The encoded protein is CASSYLGESYNEQFF.

Only one count was recorded for this clone. For the CDR3, the DNA is TGTGCCAGCGGTATGGGGGAGACCCAGTACTTC. This sequence encodes CASGMGETQYF. The gene calls are TRBV27 and TRBJ2-5, with D unresolved. CDR3 length: 11 residues. V was shortened by 8 bases and J by 5 bases, with 9 bases between the two germline ends. Germline values: CDR1 MNHEY, CDR2 SMNVEV (reference sequence).

The chain links TRBV5-4 to TRBJ1-1; D possibly corresponds to TRBD1 (6 bases). The V and J ends lost 6 bases and 2 bases respectively, with 14 bases between them. The CDR3 runs to 14 residues. CDR1 is SGHNT, CDR2 YYREEE, per germline (reference sequence). CDR3 sequence reads: CASTPDRINTEAFF. The CDR3 region has the DNA TGTGCCAGCACCCCGGACAGAATTAACACTGAAGCTTTCTTT. Complete variable domain (other parts from reference TRBV5-4 and TRBJ1-1): ETGVTQSPTHLIKTRGQQVTLRCSSQSGHNTVSWYQQALGQGPQFIFQYYREEENGRGNFPPRFSGLQFPNYSSELNVNALELDDSALYLCASTPDRINTEAFFGQGTRLTVV.

V gene TRBV7-9 combines with J gene TRBJ1-2; D call uncertain. Germline V gives CDR1 SEHNR, CDR2 FQNEAQ (reference sequence). The CDR3 loop spans 11 amino acids. The V end was cut by 4 bases, the J end by 13 bases, with 13 bases between. For the CDR3, the DNA is TGTGCCAGCAGCTCGACCGTTGCAGGCACCTTC. Residues: CASSSTVAGTF.

This chain links TRBV28 with TRBJ2-3; D is uncertain. The CDR3 loop spans 12 amino acids. Per germline, CDR1 MDHEN and CDR2 SYDVKM. V was pared by 5 bases and J by 2 bases, with 5 bases between. CDR3 sequence reads: CASSLNTDTQYF. CDR3 DNA sequence: TGTGCCAGCAGTCTCAACACAGATACGCAGTATTTT.

The chain employs TRBV7-2 and TRBJ2-1, with TRBD2 matching over 8 bases. The junction had 0 bases not matched to a gene; V was cut back by 1 base and J by 10 bases. Germline V CDR1 and CDR2: SGHTA, FQGNSA. The CDR3 is made up of 12 amino acids. CDR3 bases: TGTGCCAGCAGCTTAGGACTAGCGGAGCAGTTCTTC. Protein sequence: CASSLGLAEQFF.

The chain couples TRBV7-8 to TRBJ2-1; D not resolved. Per the germline V gene, CDR1 is SGHVS and CDR2 is FQNEAQ. Between the trimmed V and J ends, which lost 4 bases and 8 bases, there was a span of 9 bases. This CDR3 is 12 amino acids long. The CDR3 sequence: CASSSPGDEQFF. CDR3 sequence (DNA): TGTGCCAGCAGCTCCCCCGGCGATGAGCAGTTCTTC.

V gene TRBV11-3 combines with J gene TRBJ2-1; the D is unclear. The germline V gene encodes CDR1 SGHNT and CDR2 YENEEA. The CDR3 totals 15 residues. Trimming removed 5 bases from V and 6 bases from J, with 17 bases in between. DNA for the CDR3: TGTGCCAGCAGCCCCCGAAGCCCTCAGTCCAATGAGCAGTTCTTC. It is translated as CASSPRSPQSNEQFF.

The chain joins TRBV5-6 to TRBJ2-7; 8 bases map to TRBD2. V lost 0 bases and J lost 1; bases outside the gene matches: 6. In germline, CDR1 is SGHDT, CDR2 YYEEEE. This CDR3 region has 16 residues. The CDR3 loop reads CASSLGGGGFSYEQYF. In nucleotides, the CDR3 is TGTGCCAGCAGCTTGGGAGGCGGGGGGTTTTCCTACGAGCAGTACTTC.

This chain joins TRBV19 and TRBJ2-5, with D perhaps TRBD1 or TRBD2 (5 bases each). Trimming cost V 3 bases and J 6 bases, with 14 bases left between them. Looked up from germline, CDR1 is LNHDA and CDR2 is SQIVND (reference sequence). The CDR3 contains 14 residues. This chain's CDR3 is CASSMVSGAKTQYF. The CDR3 DNA reads as TGTGCCAGTAGTATGGTTTCCGGGGCCAAGACCCAGTACTTC.

This clone was seen once. CDR3 bases: TGCGCCAGCAGTGGATTAGGAGACGTCTCTGGGTACAATGAGCAGTTCTTC. This gives the protein CASSGLGDVSGYNEQFF. The gene calls are TRBV10-2 and TRBJ2-1, with D unclear. Trimming took off 4 bases at V and 4 bases at J, with 20 bases between the two ends. CDR1 and CDR2 (germline): WSHSY, SAAADI. CDR3 size: 17 residues.

The chain carries TRBV4-2 and TRBJ1-5, with D perhaps matching TRBD1 (5 bases). Germline V gene sequence: CDR1 LGHNA, CDR2 YNFKEQ. The V and J ends lost 0 bases and 3 bases respectively, with 9 bases between them. CDR3 length equals 15 residues. CDR3 protein: CASSQDDSPNQPQHF. The CDR3 DNA is TGTGCCAGCAGCCAAGACGACAGCCCCAATCAGCCCCAGCATTTT.

This chain joins TRBV5-4 and TRBJ2-5; a possible D gene is TRBD1 (6 bases). Trimming removed 4 bases at V and 5 bases at J, with 18 bases between. The CDR3 is 15 residues long. Germline V gene lookup returns CDR1 SGHNT and CDR2 YYREEE (reference sequence). This CDR3 is CASSQDGGQGETQYF. The CDR3 coding sequence is TGTGCCAGCAGCCAGGACGGTGGCCAGGGGGAGACCCAGTACTTC.

CDR3 sequence: CASSFRGPPEQYF. The CDR3 nucleotides read TGCGCCAGCAGCTTCAGGGGCCCTCCCGAGCAGTACTTC. The chain couples TRBV5-1 to TRBJ2-7, with D possibly TRBD1 on 6 matching bases. V gave up 2 bases and J gave up 6 bases, with 12 bases separating them. CDR1 and CDR2 (germline): SGHRS, YFSETQ. This CDR3 spans 13 amino acids.

This chain uses TRBV4-1 with TRBJ1-5; 7 nucleotides match TRBD1. Germline CDR1 reads MGHRA; CDR2 reads YSYEKL. The CDR3 length is 15 residues. Trimming removed 3 bases from V and 3 bases from J; junction bases left unmatched: 5. In DNA, the CDR3 is TGCGCCAGCAGCCAGCCCGGACAGGTCAATCAGCCCCAGCATTTT. Its protein product is CASSQPGQVNQPQHF.

This chain joins TRBV7-7 and TRBJ2-5, with TRBD2 matching over 8 bases. Unmatched junction bases numbered 9, after V lost 5 bases and J lost 4 bases. The CDR3 consists of 15 residues. CDR1 is SSHAT and CDR2 is FNYEAQ in the germline V gene (reference sequence). The CDR3 is CASSRHSGVSETQYF. In DNA, the CDR3 is TGTGCCAGCAGCCGACATAGCGGGGTGTCAGAGACCCAGTACTTC.